These T cell receptor beta chains were read from a single sample in a study of shared clonotypes between healthy human individuals. The repertoire was sequenced with immunoSEQ multiplex PCR; TCRdb's copy has only in-frame clones and lacks some. This sample has roughly 2.2 million clones, with about 90% found just once. The material sequenced was naive CD4+ T cells from PBMCs. These receptors were taken from a young man in good health. Some clones in this sample may be carry-over from other donors' samples. Each CDR3 is given with its conserved first and last residue. A D gene is named only where the DNA matches it firmly. Clone size is not always given. Where it is, it says once, few, many or a class for expanded clones.

TRBJ1-4	TRBV5-1	NA	once	16	CASSLGGSATNEKLFF	TGCGCCAGCAGCTTGGGAGGATCTGCAACTAATGAAAAACTGTTTTTT
TRBJ2-3	TRBV18	NA	NA	14	CASSPIPSTDTQYF	TGTGCCAGCTCACCAATCCCGAGCACAGATACGCAGTATTTT
TRBJ2-1	TRBV5-5	NA	NA	16	CASSSTSGQSYNEQFF	TGTGCCAGCAGCTCCACCTCGGGTCAATCCTACAATGAGCAGTTCTTC
TRBJ2-4	TRBV19	NA	NA	13	CASSAGSKNIQYF	TGTGCCAGTAGTGCCGGCTCCAAAAACATTCAGTACTTC
TRBJ1-1	TRBV4-2	NA	NA	13	CASSPSLNTEAFF	TGTGCCAGCAGCCCTTCCCTCAACACTGAAGCTTTCTTT
TRBJ1-1	TRBV5-4	NA	NA	16	CASSLGQAGANTEAFF	TGTGCCAGCAGCTTGGGGCAGGCGGGGGCGAACACTGAAGCTTTCTTT
TRBJ2-1	TRBV5-4	TRBD2	NA	19	CASSSLTASGTSSYNEQFF	TGTGCCAGCAGCTCGCTGACGGCTAGCGGTACCAGCTCCTACAATGAGCAGTTCTTC
TRBJ2-1	TRBV19	NA	NA	14	CASSMSGIINEQFF	TGTGCCAGTAGTATGTCTGGGATCATCAATGAGCAGTTCTTC
TRBJ2-5	TRBV5-1	TRBD2	NA	18	CASSPGGLAGGPGETQYF	TGCGCCAGCAGCCCCGGAGGACTAGCGGGAGGGCCCGGGGAGACCCAGTACTTC
TRBJ2-5	TRBV6-5	TRBD1	NA	14	CASSDNRGEETQYF	TGTGCCAGCAGTGACAACAGGGGAGAAGAGACCCAGTACTTC
TRBJ2-3	TRBV6-1	NA	NA	11	CASRSGDTQYF	TGTGCCTCCCGGTCAGGGGATACGCAGTATTTT
TRBJ2-7	TRBV5-1	TRBD1	NA	16	CASSRGLAGGGYEQYF	TGCGCCAGCAGCCGTGGATTGGCAGGGGGCGGGTACGAGCAGTACTTC
TRBJ2-1	TRBV15	NA	NA	15	CATSREASIGNEQFF	TGTGCCACCAGCAGAGAGGCTAGCATAGGGAATGAGCAGTTCTTC
TRBJ2-3	TRBV19	NA	NA	11	CASRSGGMQYF	TGTGCCTCGCGGTCCGGAGGAATGCAGTATTTT
TRBJ2-3	TRBV27	NA	NA	17	CASSLGQRSSATDTQYF	TGTGCCAGCAGTCTCGGACAGCGTTCCTCTGCCACAGATACGCAGTATTTT
TRBJ2-7	TRBV5-1	NA	NA	16	CASSLEDGRSSYEQYF	TGCGCCAGCAGCTTGGAAGACGGAAGGAGCTCCTACGAGCAGTACTTC
TRBJ1-2	TRBV5-1	NA	NA	15	CASSLGGRQEYGYTF	TGCGCCAGCAGCTTGGGAGGACGTCAGGAGTATGGCTACACCTTC
TRBJ2-3	TRBV7-2	TRBD2	NA	16	CASSLRTSLKTDTQYF	TGTGCCAGCAGCTTAAGGACTAGTCTAAAAACAGATACGCAGTATTTT
TRBJ1-1	TRBV30	NA	few	13	CAWRVLESTEAFF	TGTGCCTGGAGAGTCCTGGAAAGCACTGAAGCTTTCTTT
TRBJ2-7	TRBV5-1	TRBD2	NA	16	CASSLGAGGPLDEQYF	TGCGCCAGCAGCTTGGGGGCGGGAGGGCCCCTGGACGAGCAGTACTTC
TRBJ2-7	TRBV4-2	NA	NA	14	CASSQRGIAYEQYF	TGTGCCAGCAGCCAAAGGGGAATCGCATACGAGCAGTACTTC
TRBJ2-3	TRBV5-1	NA	NA	15	CASSLSSGSTDTQYF	TGCGCCAGCAGCTTGTCCAGCGGTAGCACAGATACGCAGTATTTT
TRBJ2-3	TRBV5-1	TRBD2	NA	19	CASSSVPGLASTSTDTQYF	TGCGCCAGCAGCTCGGTCCCGGGACTAGCGAGTACTAGCACAGATACGCAGTATTTT
TRBJ2-7	TRBV2	NA	NA	14	CASSIRQSSYEQYF	TGTGCCAGCAGTATAAGGCAGAGCTCCTACGAGCAGTACTTC
TRBJ2-7	TRBV28	NA	NA	13	CASSPPGSYEQYF	TGTGCCAGCAGTCCGCCGGGCTCCTACGAGCAGTACTTC
TRBJ2-5	TRBV28	NA	NA	12	CASRRSQETQYF	TGTGCCAGCAGAAGGTCTCAAGAGACCCAGTACTTC
TRBJ2-1	TRBV25-1	TRBD1	NA	15	CASSVGQGYSNEQFF	TGTGCCAGCAGTGTGGGACAGGGCTATAGCAATGAGCAGTTCTTC
TRBJ2-1	TRBV21-1	NA	NA	18	CASSKVPLAGGTYNEQFF	TGTGCCAGCAGCAAAGTTCCTCTAGCGGGAGGCACCTACAATGAGCAGTTCTTC
TRBJ2-3	TRBV11-3	NA	NA	14	CASSLEGGTDTQYF	TGTGCCAGCAGCTTGGAGGGTGGAACAGATACGCAGTATTTT
TRBJ1-3	TRBV7-9	NA	NA	14	CASSAQSSGNTIYF	TGTGCCAGCAGCGCCCAGTCCTCTGGAAACACCATATATTTT
TRBJ2-5	TRBV7-8	NA	NA	14	CASSPWGRGETQYF	TGTGCCAGCAGCCCTTGGGGAAGGGGAGAGACCCAGTACTTC
TRBJ2-2	TRBV7-3	TRBD1	NA	14	CASSLDRGTGELFF	TGTGCCAGCAGCTTGGACAGGGGAACCGGGGAGCTGTTTTTT
TRBJ2-3	TRBV5-1	NA	once	15	CASSRGQPGGDTQYF	TGCGCCAGCAGCAGAGGACAGCCCGGCGGAGATACGCAGTATTTT
TRBJ2-3	TRBV7-2	NA	NA	15	CASSLAGPATDTQYF	TGTGCCAGCAGCTTAGCGGGACCCGCCACAGATACGCAGTATTTT
TRBJ2-2	TRBV18	NA	few	16	CASSPMGQTNTGELFF	TGTGCCAGCTCACCGATGGGACAAACGAACACCGGGGAGCTGTTTTTT
TRBJ1-1	TRBV11-3	NA	once	14	CASSLGTPNTEAFF	TGTGCCAGCAGCTTAGGGACACCGAACACTGAAGCTTTCTTT
TRBJ1-4	TRBV4-1	NA	NA	17	CASSLRPAVDSNEKLFF	TGCGCCAGCAGCCTCAGACCCGCAGTGGACAGTAATGAAAAACTGTTTTTT
TRBJ2-5	TRBV27	NA	NA	15	CASSLASMPWKTQYF	TGTGCCAGCAGTTTAGCTAGCATGCCCTGGAAGACCCAGTACTTC
TRBJ2-6	TRBV7-9	TRBD1	NA	16	CASSQRQGAGANVLTF	TGTGCCAGCAGCCAACGACAGGGGGCTGGGGCCAACGTCCTGACTTTC
TRBJ1-1	TRBV18	NA	once	13	CASSPSGDTEAFF	TGTGCCAGCTCACCTTCAGGGGACACTGAAGCTTTCTTT
TRBJ1-1	TRBV15	NA	NA	17	CATSRGPGWGSNTEAFF	TGTGCCACCAGCAGAGGCCCGGGTTGGGGGAGTAACACTGAAGCTTTCTTT
TRBJ2-5	TRBV6-5	NA	NA	15	CASSYSTGFQETQYF	TGTGCCAGCAGTTACTCTACAGGTTTCCAAGAGACCCAGTACTTC
TRBJ2-2	TRBV11-3	NA	NA	18	CASSSMGQVASNTGELFF	TGTGCCAGCAGCTCGATGGGACAAGTAGCTTCGAACACCGGGGAGCTGTTTTTT
TRBJ2-2	TRBV5-1	NA	NA	15	CASSANEGGTGELFF	TGCGCCAGCAGCGCCAACGAGGGAGGCACCGGGGAGCTGTTTTTT
TRBJ2-5	TRBV5-1	NA	NA	16	CASSKSRLATQETQYF	TGCGCCAGCAGCAAAAGCCGGCTAGCGACCCAAGAGACCCAGTACTTC
TRBJ2-7	TRBV27	NA	NA	13	CASRRWGPHEQYF	TGTGCCAGCAGGCGATGGGGGCCCCACGAGCAGTACTTC
TRBJ2-7	TRBV25-1	NA	NA	13	CASSESNRNEQYF	TGTGCCAGCAGTGAATCCAACAGAAACGAGCAGTACTTC
TRBJ2-1	TRBV9	TRBD1	NA	13	CASSVGTANEQFF	TGTGCCAGCAGCGTTGGGACAGCTAATGAGCAGTTCTTC
TRBJ2-3	TRBV7-3	NA	NA	14	CASSVRLVTDTQYF	TGTGCCAGCAGCGTCCGACTAGTCACAGATACGCAGTATTTT
TRBJ1-4	TRBV5-1	NA	NA	17	CASSLDARLATNEKLFF	TGCGCCAGCAGCTTGGATGCCAGGCTTGCAACTAATGAAAAACTGTTTTTT
TRBJ1-2	TRBV7-3	TRBD1	NA	14	CASSRTGGGYGYTF	TGTGCCAGCAGCCGGACAGGGGGAGGCTATGGCTACACCTTC
TRBJ2-7	TRBV15	NA	NA	16	CATSRTLTGDSYEQYF	TGTGCCACCAGCAGAACGCTCACTGGAGACTCCTACGAGCAGTACTTC